Listed below are T cell receptor beta chains from one sample, sequenced in a study of sequential checkpoint blockade in melanoma. The protocol was immunoSEQ multiplex PCR, while the TCRdb copy is restricted to in-frame clones and leaves out a portion. The sample carries 25,000 to 35,000 clones, around 80% recorded once. This specimen consisted of CD8+ T cells sorted from blood (inferred from file names), obtained from a patient given nivolumab and ipilimumab in sequence. The receptors stem from a human donor with melanoma. The CDR3 runs from the conserved cysteine through the conserved F or W. D genes are given only for firm matches. Part of the rows lack a size; the others show once, few, many or a class for expanded clones.

V gene	J gene	D gene	clone size	CDR3 DNA	CDR3 protein
TRBV11-2	TRBJ2-7	.	.	TGTGCCAGCAGCTTTGGAGTCGAGCAGTACTTC	CASSFGVEQYF
TRBV7-2	TRBJ2-1	TRBD2	few	TGTGCCAGCAGCCCGGCCCCCGCGGGGAGGGTGTACAATGAGCAGTTCTTC	CASSPAPAGRVYNEQFF
TRBV7-6	TRBJ2-5	TRBD2	.	TGTGCCAGCAGCTTAGCAGGACTAGCGGGGGGGCTTCTAGAGACCCAGTACTTC	CASSLAGLAGGLLETQYF
TRBV6-5	TRBJ1-2	.	.	TGTGCCAGCAGTGAGGAAGGCTATGGCTACACCTTC	CASSEEGYGYTF
TRBV9	TRBJ1-2	.	few	TGTGCCAGCAGCCCTCGGAACAGCAACTATGGCTACACCTTC	CASSPRNSNYGYTF
TRBV2	TRBJ2-1	.	.	TGTGCCAGCAGTGATCTCAATGAGCAGTTCTTC	CASSDLNEQFF
TRBV7-9	TRBJ2-5	.	.	TGTGCCAGCAGCCTAGGTCCTGAGACCCAGTACTTC	CASSLGPETQYF
TRBV4-3	TRBJ2-7	TRBD1	few	TGCGCCAGCAGCCAAGGGTTCGACAGGGGGCTTGGCGAGCAGTACTTC	CASSQGFDRGLGEQYF
TRBV7-6	TRBJ1-1	.	.	TGTGCCAGCAGCTTAGATAGCAGGGCTTTTGCTTTCTTT	CASSLDSRAFAFF
TRBV4-3	TRBJ2-7	.	few	TGCGCCAGCAGCCAAGTGGCGGAAACCTCCTACGAGCAGTACTTC	CASSQVAETSYEQYF
TRBV4-1	TRBJ1-2	.	.	TGCGCCAGCAGCCAACCTTCTGCAGGGCCCGTTGGCTACACCTTC	CASSQPSAGPVGYTF
TRBV6-5	TRBJ2-3	.	.	TGTGCCAGCGAGGACAGAACTAGCACAGATACGCAGTATTTT	CASEDRTSTDTQYF
TRBV9	TRBJ2-1	.	.	TGTGCCAGCAGCGTCCGAGCGGGCCTGAACAATGAGCAGTTCTTC	CASSVRAGLNNEQFF
TRBV9	TRBJ2-1	.	.	TGTGCCAGCAGATCAGGCTACAATGAGCAGTTCTTC	CASRSGYNEQFF
TRBV5-4	TRBJ1-1	.	.	TGTGCCAGCAGCTTGACAGGTCCCACTGAAGCTTTCTTT	CASSLTGPTEAFF
TRBV6-1	TRBJ2-7	TRBD2	.	TGTGCCAGCAGACTTACTAGCGGGTCCTACGAGCAGTACTTC	CASRLTSGSYEQYF
TRBV5-4	TRBJ2-3	.	.	TGTGCCAGCAGCCTCTTACTAGGTGGTCCGACAGATACGCAGTATTTT	CASSLLLGGPTDTQYF
TRBV7-9	TRBJ2-7	TRBD1	.	TGTGCTACCGGGACAGGGTCATACGAGCAGTACTTC	CATGTGSYEQYF
TRBV28	TRBJ1-5	.	.	TGTGCCAGCAGTTTCGAGGAAAACCAGCATTTT	CASSFEENQHF
TRBV13	TRBJ2-7	TRBD2	once	TGTGCCAGCAGCTCGAGCGGGGGGCCCCTAACCTACGAGCAGTACTTC	CASSSSGGPLTYEQYF
TRBV28	TRBJ2-1	TRBD2	.	TGTGCCAGCAGTTTTCCCGGGACTAGCGGGACTATCTACAATGAGCAGTTCTTC	CASSFPGTSGTIYNEQFF
TRBV5-4	TRBJ2-2	TRBD1	.	TGTGCCAGCAGCTTGGCGACAGGGACCGGGGAGCTGTTTTTT	CASSLATGTGELFF